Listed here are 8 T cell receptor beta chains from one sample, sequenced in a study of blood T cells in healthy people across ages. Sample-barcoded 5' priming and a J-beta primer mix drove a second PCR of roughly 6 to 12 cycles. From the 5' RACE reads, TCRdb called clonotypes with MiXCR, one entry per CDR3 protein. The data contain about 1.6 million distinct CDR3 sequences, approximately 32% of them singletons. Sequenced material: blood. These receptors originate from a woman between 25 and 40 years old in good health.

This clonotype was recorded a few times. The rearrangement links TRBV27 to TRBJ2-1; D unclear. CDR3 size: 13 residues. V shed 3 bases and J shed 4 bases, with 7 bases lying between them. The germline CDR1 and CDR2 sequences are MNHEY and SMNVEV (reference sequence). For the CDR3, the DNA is TGTGCCAGCAGTTTTACAGTATACAATGAGCAGTTCTTC. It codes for CASSFTVYNEQFF.

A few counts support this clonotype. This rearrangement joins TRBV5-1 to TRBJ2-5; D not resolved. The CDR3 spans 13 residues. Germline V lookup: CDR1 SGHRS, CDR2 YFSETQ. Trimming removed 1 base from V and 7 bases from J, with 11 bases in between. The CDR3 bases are TGCGCCAGCAGCTTGCCCTCTCCCGGGACCCAGTACTTC. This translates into CASSLPSPGTQYF.

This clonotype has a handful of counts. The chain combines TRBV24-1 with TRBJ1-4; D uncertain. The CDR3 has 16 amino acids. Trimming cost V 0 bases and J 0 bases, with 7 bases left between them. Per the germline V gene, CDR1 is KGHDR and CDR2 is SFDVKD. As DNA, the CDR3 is TGTGCCACCAGTGATTTGGGACCCGCAACTAATGAAAAACTGTTTTTT. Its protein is CATSDLGPATNEKLFF.

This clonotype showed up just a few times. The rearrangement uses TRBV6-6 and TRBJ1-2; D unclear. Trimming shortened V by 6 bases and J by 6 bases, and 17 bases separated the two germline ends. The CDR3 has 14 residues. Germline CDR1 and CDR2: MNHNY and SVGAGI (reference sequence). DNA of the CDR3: TGTGCCAGCAGCTACCCGCCCCAGGTTAATGGCTACACCTTC. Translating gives CASSYPPQVNGYTF.

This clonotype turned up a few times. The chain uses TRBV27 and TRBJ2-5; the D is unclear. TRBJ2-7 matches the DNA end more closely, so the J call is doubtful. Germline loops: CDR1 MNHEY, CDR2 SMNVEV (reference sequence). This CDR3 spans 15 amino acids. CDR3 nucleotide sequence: TGTGCCAGCAGTTCCGTCTCCCAGAACATCCACGAGCAGTACTTC. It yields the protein CASSSVSQNIHEQYF.

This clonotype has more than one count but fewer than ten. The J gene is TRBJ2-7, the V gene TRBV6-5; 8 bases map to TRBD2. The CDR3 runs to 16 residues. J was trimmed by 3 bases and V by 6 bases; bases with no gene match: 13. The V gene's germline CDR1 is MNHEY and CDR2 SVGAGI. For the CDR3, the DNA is TGTGCCAGCAGCCCCCAGTTGACGGGAGGGTTCTACGAGCAGTACTTC. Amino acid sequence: CASSPQLTGGFYEQYF.

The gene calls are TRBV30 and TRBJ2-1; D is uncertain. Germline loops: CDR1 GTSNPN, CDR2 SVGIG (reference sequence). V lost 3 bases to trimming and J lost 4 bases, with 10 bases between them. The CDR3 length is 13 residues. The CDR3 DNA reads TGTGCCTGGAGCTCGGTTAAATACAATGAGCAGTTCTTC. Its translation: CAWSSVKYNEQFF.

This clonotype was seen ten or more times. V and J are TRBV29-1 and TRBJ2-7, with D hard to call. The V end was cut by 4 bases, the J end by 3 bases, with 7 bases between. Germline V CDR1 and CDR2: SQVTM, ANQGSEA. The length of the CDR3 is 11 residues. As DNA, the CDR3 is TGCAGCGTTGTGTCCAGCTACGAGCAGTACTTC. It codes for CSVVSSYEQYF.